The rows below give T cell receptor beta chains drawn from one sample of a study of control samples from healthy donors and cancer patients. Method: immunoSEQ multiplex PCR; TCRdb's copy keeps in-frame clones and lacks some. The sample holds 25,000 to 30,000 clones, 85% seen once. The specimen was PBMCs. Source of these receptors: a woman aged 60 to 75 with head and neck cancer. CDR3s include the opening cysteine and the closing phenylalanine or tryptophan. D genes are given only for firm matches. The listing skips clone size in some rows; elsewhere it reads once, few, many or a size class.

-	TRBV7-9	TRBJ2-5	once	TGTGCCAGCAGCCCAAGGGGCGGGACCATAATTCAAGAGACCCAGTACTTC	CASSPRGGTIIQETQYF
-	TRBV2	TRBJ1-4	-	TGTGCCAGCAGTGAATCTTCCCCGAGAGAAAAACTGTTTTTT	CASSESSPREKLFF
TRBD1	TRBV5-6	TRBJ1-4	-	TGTGCCAGCAGCTTAGGGACAGCAAAAAATGAAAAACTGTTTTTT	CASSLGTAKNEKLFF
TRBD2	TRBV6-5	TRBJ2-2	once	TGTGCCACCACCGGGAGACTAGCGGGGACCGGGGAGCTGTTTTTT	CATTGRLAGTGELFF
TRBD1	TRBV6-5	TRBJ1-2	-	TGTGCCAGCAGGATTTCCGGGACAGGGGGCGAAGGCTACACCTTC	CASRISGTGGEGYTF
-	TRBV4-3	TRBJ1-2	-	TGCGCCAGCAGCCAAGATAGGACAACCGGCTATGGCTACACCTTC	CASSQDRTTGYGYTF
TRBD1	TRBV7-2	TRBJ2-3	few	TGTGCCAGCAGCTTAGGCGGTGCGGGGACAGGGGCAGATACGCAGTATTTT	CASSLGGAGTGADTQYF
TRBD1	TRBV5-1	TRBJ1-4	-	TGCGCCAGCAGCGCTGACAGGGGTGGGGAAAAACTGTTTTTT	CASSADRGGEKLFF
TRBD1	TRBV19	TRBJ1-1	-	TGTGCCAGTAGGAGGACAGGGATGATGAACACTGAAGCTTTCTTT	CASRRTGMMNTEAFF
-	TRBV24-1	TRBJ1-1	-	TGTGCCACCTTCCTAGGAGGGGCGCGCGGCACTGAAGCTTTCTTT	CATFLGGARGTEAFF
-	TRBV2	TRBJ1-1	-	TGTGCCAGCACCGGACAGTCGAACACTGAAGCTTTCTTT	CASTGQSNTEAFF
-	TRBV9	TRBJ1-1	-	TGTGCCAGCAGCCCCCAAAGTGGAATTTCCACTGAAGCTTTCTTT	CASSPQSGISTEAFF
-	TRBV7-3	TRBJ2-5	-	TGTGCCAGCAGCTTATCGGGGCAAGAGACCCAGTACTTC	CASSLSGQETQYF
-	TRBV19	TRBJ1-1	-	TGTGCCAGTAGTCGTGGTGACCGCTCGAGGGACACTGAAGCTTTCTTT	CASSRGDRSRDTEAFF
TRBD1	TRBV6-2/TRBV6-3	TRBJ2-4	-	TGTGCCAGCAGTTACTCTGGGACAGGGCTAGCCAAAAACATTCAGTACTTC	CASSYSGTGLAKNIQYF
-	TRBV12-5	TRBJ1-2	medium-sized	TGTGCTAGTGGTTTCAGGGTAATTGGCTACACCTTC	CASGFRVIGYTF
TRBD2	TRBV2	TRBJ2-1	-	TGTGCCAGCCTCCAACGGGAGGGGTACAATGAGCAGTTCTTC	CASLQREGYNEQFF
TRBD2	TRBV16	TRBJ2-2	-	TGTGCCAGCAGCCAAAGGACACCCCGGGGGGCGAACACCGGGGAGCTGTTTTTT	CASSQRTPRGANTGELFF
-	TRBV9	TRBJ1-4	-	TGTGCCAGCAGCTTAGGAGGGGGGAATGAAAAACTGTTTTTT	CASSLGGGNEKLFF
-	TRBV10-3	TRBJ2-5	-	TGTGCCATCAGTGAGTCGATGGCAGGCCTAGAGACCCAGTACTTC	CAISESMAGLETQYF
-	TRBV5-4	TRBJ1-3	-	TGTGCCAGCAGCTTGGGAGGGACGGGAAACACCATATATTTT	CASSLGGTGNTIYF
-	TRBV6-6	TRBJ1-1	-	TGTGCCAGCAGACTCCCCGGGCCAGGGAACACTGAAGCTTTCTTT	CASRLPGPGNTEAFF
TRBD1	TRBV5-1	TRBJ2-6	-	TGCGCCAGCAGCTTAGGGGGCTATGGGGCCAACGTCCTGACTTTC	CASSLGGYGANVLTF
TRBD1	TRBV4-1	TRBJ1-6	-	TGCGCCAGCAGCCAAGCCGGGACAGGGGCATATTCACCCCTCCACTTT	CASSQAGTGAYSPLHF
TRBD1	TRBV6-2/TRBV6-3	TRBJ1-5	-	TGTGCCAGCAGTTATGGGGGCAGGGGGTCTTTGCAGCCCCAGCATTTT	CASSYGGRGSLQPQHF
TRBD2	TRBV11-2	TRBJ2-5	-	TGTGCCAGCAGCTTAGAACGAGCGGGAGTGCAGGAGACCCAGTACTTC	CASSLERAGVQETQYF
TRBD1	TRBV2	TRBJ2-3	-	TGTGCCAGCAGGGACAGGGGGAGCACAGATACGCAGTATTTT	CASRDRGSTDTQYF
-	TRBV18	TRBJ1-3	few	TGTGCCAGCTCACCGTCGACGGTCTCTGGAAACACCATATATTTT	CASSPSTVSGNTIYF
-	TRBV6-6	TRBJ2-2	-	TGTGCCAGCACCTGGAGTAGGGACACCGGGGAGCTGTTTTTT	CASTWSRDTGELFF
TRBD1	TRBV7-2	TRBJ1-5	-	TGTGCCAGCAGCTTAGTGGTAGTGTCGGGGACAGGATTCCAGCCCCAGCATTTT	CASSLVVVSGTGFQPQHF
TRBD2	TRBV19	TRBJ2-7	few	TGTGCCAGTAAGAGTCGAGCGGGGGCCTACGAGCAGTACTTC	CASKSRAGAYEQYF
TRBD1	TRBV11-2	TRBJ1-1	-	TGTGCCAGCAGCTTACTGAGCTTTACGACAGGGAAAAACACTGAAGCTTTCTTT	CASSLLSFTTGKNTEAFF
TRBD1	TRBV5-1	TRBJ2-5	few	TGCGCCAGCAGCTTGGGGACAGGGGGTAAACAGACCCAGTACTTC	CASSLGTGGKQTQYF
-	TRBV7-3	TRBJ2-2	-	TGTGCCAGCAGCTTAAGGGGCCGCTACACCGGGGAGCTGTTTTTT	CASSLRGRYTGELFF
TRBD2	TRBV7-3	TRBJ2-1	-	TGTGCCAGCAGCTCATATCTTTATGGTAGCGGGAGGGCCGATGAGCAGTTCTTC	CASSSYLYGSGRADEQFF
-	TRBV14	TRBJ2-1	medium-sized	TGTGCCAGCAGCCGAGCGTCCTATGAGCAGTTCTTC	CASSRASYEQFF
TRBD1	TRBV18	TRBJ1-2	-	TGTGCCAGCTCACCACCCCCCCCAGGGGGCTATGGCTACACCTTC	CASSPPPPGGYGYTF
-	TRBV2	TRBJ2-2	once	TGTGCCAGCAGTGAAGTTCCTTACACCGGGGAGCTGTTTTTT	CASSEVPYTGELFF
TRBD1	TRBV24-1	TRBJ2-7	-	TGTGCCACCAGTGACCGGACAGGTTTGCAGTACTTC	CATSDRTGLQYF
-	TRBV2	TRBJ1-2	-	TGTGCCAGCAGTTCTGAGCTAAACTATGGCTACACCTTC	CASSSELNYGYTF
-	TRBV6-6	TRBJ1-4	-	TGTGCCAGCAGCTCTAGGAATAATGAAAAACTGTTTTTT	CASSSRNNEKLFF
TRBD1	TRBV4-1	TRBJ1-2	-	TGCGCCAGCAGCCCCTCGGACAGGGTTAACTATGGCTACACCTTC	CASSPSDRVNYGYTF
-	TRBV27	TRBJ1-1	-	TGTGCCAGCGGCCCCGGGGAGGCCACTGAAGCTTTCTTT	CASGPGEATEAFF
TRBD2	TRBV9	TRBJ2-3	-	TGTGCCAGCAGCGTAGAGGGACTAGCGGGAAGAGATACGCAGTATTTT	CASSVEGLAGRDTQYF